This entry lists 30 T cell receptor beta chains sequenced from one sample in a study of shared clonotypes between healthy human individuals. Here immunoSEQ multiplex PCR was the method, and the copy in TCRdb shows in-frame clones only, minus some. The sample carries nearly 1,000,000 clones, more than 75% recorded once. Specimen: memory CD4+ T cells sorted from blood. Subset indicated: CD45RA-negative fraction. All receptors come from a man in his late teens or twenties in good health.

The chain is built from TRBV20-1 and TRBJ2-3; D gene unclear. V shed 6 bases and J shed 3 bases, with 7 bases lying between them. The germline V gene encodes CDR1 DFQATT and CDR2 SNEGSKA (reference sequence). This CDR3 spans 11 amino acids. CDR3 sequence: CSAHKTDTQYF. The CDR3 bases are TGCAGTGCACACAAGACAGATACGCAGTATTTT.

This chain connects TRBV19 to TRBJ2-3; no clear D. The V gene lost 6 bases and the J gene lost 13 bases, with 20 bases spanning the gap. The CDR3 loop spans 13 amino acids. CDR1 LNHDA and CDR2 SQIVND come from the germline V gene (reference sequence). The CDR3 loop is CASRVQPWTAEYF. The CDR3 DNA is TGTGCCAGTAGGGTACAGCCTTGGACCGCGGAGTATTTT.

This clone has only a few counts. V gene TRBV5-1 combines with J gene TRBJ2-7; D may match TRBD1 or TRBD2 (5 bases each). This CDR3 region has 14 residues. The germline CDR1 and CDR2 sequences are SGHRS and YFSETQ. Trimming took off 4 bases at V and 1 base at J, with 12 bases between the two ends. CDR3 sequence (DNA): TGCGCCAGCAGCGAGGGGCAAATTTCCTACGAGCAGTACTTC. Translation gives CASSEGQISYEQYF.

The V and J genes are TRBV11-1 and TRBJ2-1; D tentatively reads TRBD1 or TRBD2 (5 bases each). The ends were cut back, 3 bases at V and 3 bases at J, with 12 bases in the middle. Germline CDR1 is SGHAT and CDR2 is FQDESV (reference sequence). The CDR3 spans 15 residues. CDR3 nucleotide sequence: TGTGCCAGCAGCTTCCGGGGCGAACGCTACAATGAGCAGTTCTTC. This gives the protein CASSFRGERYNEQFF.

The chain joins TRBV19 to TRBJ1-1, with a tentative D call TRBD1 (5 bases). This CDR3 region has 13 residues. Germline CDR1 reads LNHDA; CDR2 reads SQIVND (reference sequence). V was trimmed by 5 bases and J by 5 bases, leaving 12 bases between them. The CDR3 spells CASSSGWRTEAFF. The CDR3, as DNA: TGTGCCAGTAGTTCAGGGTGGCGGACTGAAGCTTTCTTT.

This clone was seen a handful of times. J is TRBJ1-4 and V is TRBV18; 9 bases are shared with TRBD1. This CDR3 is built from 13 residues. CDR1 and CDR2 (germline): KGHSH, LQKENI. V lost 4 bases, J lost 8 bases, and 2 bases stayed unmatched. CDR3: CASSQGQGEKLFF. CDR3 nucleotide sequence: TGTGCCAGCTCACAGGGACAGGGAGAAAAACTGTTTTTT.

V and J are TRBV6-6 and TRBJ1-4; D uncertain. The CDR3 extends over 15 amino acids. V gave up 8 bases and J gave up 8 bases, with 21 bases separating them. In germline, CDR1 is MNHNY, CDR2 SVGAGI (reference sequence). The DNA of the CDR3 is TGTGCCAGCCTCCTGGGAGAAGGGAGAGGCGAAAAACTGTTTTTT. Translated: CASLLGEGRGEKLFF.

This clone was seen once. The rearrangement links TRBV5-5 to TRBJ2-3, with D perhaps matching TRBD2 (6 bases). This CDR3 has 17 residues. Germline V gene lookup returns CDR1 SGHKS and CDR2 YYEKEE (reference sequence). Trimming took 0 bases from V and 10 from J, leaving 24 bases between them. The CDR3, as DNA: TGTGCCAGCAGCTTGGATTTCAGGGAGCTAGGAGGGAGGTCGCAGTATTTT. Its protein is CASSLDFRELGGRSQYF.

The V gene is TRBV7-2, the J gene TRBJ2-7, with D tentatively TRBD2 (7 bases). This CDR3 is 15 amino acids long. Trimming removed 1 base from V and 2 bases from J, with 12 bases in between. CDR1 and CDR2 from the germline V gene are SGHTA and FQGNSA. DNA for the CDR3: TGTGCCAGCAGCTTAGGGGCGGGGGCGGCCTACGAGCAGTACTTC. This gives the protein CASSLGAGAAYEQYF.

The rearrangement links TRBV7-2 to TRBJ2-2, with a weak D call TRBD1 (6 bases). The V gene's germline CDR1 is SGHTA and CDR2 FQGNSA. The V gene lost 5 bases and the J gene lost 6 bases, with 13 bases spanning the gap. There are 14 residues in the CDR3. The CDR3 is CASSPMGAPGELFF. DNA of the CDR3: TGTGCCAGCAGCCCGATGGGGGCCCCCGGGGAGCTGTTTTTT.

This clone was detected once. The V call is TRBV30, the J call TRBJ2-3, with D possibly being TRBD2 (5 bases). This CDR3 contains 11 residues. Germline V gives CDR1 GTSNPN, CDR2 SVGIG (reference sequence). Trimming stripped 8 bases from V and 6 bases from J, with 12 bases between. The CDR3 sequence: CAGEGYDTQYF. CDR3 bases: TGTGCCGGCGAGGGCTACGATACGCAGTATTTT. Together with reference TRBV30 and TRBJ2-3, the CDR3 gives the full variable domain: SQTIHQWPATLVQPVGSPLSLECTVEGTSNPNLYWYRQAAGRGLQLLFYSVGIGQISSEVPQNLSASRPQDRQFILSSKKLLLSDSGFYLCAGEGYDTQYFGPGTRLTVL.

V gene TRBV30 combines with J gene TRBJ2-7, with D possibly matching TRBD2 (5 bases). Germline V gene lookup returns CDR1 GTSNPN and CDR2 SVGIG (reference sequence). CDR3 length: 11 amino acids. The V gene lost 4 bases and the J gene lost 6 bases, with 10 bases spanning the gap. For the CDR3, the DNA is TGTGCCTGGACGCTAGCAGCCGAGCAGTACTTC. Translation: CAWTLAAEQYF. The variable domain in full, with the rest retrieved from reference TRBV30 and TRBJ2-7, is SQTIHQWPATLVQPVGSPLSLECTVEGTSNPNLYWYRQAAGRGLQLLFYSVGIGQISSEVPQNLSASRPQDRQFILSSKKLLLSDSGFYLCAWTLAAEQYFGPGTRLTVT.

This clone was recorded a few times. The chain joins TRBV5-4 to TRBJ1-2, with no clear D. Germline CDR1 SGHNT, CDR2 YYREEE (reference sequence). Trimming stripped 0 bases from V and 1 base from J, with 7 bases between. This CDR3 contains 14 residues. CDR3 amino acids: CASSLVHGNYGYTF. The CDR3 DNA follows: TGTGCCAGCAGCTTGGTCCACGGTAACTATGGCTACACCTTC.

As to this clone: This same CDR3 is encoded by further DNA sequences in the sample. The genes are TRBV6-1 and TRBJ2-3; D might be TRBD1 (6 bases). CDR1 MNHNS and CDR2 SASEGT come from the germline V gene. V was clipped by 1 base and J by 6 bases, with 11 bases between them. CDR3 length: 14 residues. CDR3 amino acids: CASSEGQGRDTQYF. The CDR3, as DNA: TGTGCCAGCAGTGAAGGTCAGGGGCGGGATACGCAGTATTTT.

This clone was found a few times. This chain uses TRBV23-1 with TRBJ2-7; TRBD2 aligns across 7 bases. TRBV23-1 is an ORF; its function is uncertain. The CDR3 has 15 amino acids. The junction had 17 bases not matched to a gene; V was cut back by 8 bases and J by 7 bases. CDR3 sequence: CASFPIGREGLEQYF. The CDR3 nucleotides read TGCGCCAGCTTCCCTATCGGAAGGGAGGGACTGGAGCAGTACTTC.

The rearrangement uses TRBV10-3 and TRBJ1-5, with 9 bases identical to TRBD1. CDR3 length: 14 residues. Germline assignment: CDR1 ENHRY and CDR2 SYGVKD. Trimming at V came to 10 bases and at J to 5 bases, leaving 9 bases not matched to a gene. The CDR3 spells CATDSGQGDQPQHF. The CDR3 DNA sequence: TGTGCCACCGACTCGGGACAGGGAGATCAGCCCCAGCATTTT.

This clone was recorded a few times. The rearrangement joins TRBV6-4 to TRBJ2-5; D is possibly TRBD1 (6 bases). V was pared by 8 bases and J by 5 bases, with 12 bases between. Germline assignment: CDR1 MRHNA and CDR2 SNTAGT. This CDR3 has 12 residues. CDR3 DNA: TGTGCCAGCTTAGGGGGTGAGGAGACCCAGTACTTC. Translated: CASLGGEETQYF.

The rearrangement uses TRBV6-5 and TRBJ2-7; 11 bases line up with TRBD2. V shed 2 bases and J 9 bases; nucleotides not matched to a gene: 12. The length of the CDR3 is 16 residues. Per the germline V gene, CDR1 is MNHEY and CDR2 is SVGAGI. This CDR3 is CASSYLGTSGAFAQYF. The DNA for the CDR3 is TGTGCCAGCAGTTACCTCGGGACTAGCGGTGCCTTCGCGCAGTACTTC.

The CDR3 DNA follows: TGTGCCAGCTCACCCACTAGCGGGGGGGCCACCGGGGAGCTGTTTTTT. This encodes CASSPTSGGATGELFF. V and J are TRBV18 and TRBJ2-2, with 13 bases matching TRBD2. The length of the CDR3 is 16 residues. V trimming: 3 bases; J trimming: 4 bases; junction bases outside the gene matches: 2. From germline, CDR1 is KGHSH and CDR2 LQKENI.

This chain's CDR3 is CASSPRDGVRPQHF. CDR3 DNA: TGTGCCAGCAGTCCCCGGGACGGGGTTCGGCCCCAGCATTTT. V gene TRBV6-5 combines with J gene TRBJ1-5; a weak D match, TRBD1 (5 bases). Germline V CDR1 and CDR2: MNHEY, SVGAGI. The ends were cut back, 5 bases at V and 9 bases at J, with 17 bases in the middle. The CDR3 consists of 14 residues.

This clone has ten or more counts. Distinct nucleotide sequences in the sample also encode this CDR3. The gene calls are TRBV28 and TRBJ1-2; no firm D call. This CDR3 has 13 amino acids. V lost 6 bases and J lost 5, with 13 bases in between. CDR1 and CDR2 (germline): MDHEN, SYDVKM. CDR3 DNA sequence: TGTGCCAGCAGCTTACAGCGTGATTATGGCTACACCTTC. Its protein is CASSLQRDYGYTF.

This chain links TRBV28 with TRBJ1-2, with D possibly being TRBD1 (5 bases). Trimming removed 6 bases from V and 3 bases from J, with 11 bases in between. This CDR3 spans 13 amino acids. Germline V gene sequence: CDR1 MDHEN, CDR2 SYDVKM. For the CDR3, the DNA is TGTGCCAGCAGCCAAACGACAGACTATGGCTACACCTTC. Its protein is CASSQTTDYGYTF.

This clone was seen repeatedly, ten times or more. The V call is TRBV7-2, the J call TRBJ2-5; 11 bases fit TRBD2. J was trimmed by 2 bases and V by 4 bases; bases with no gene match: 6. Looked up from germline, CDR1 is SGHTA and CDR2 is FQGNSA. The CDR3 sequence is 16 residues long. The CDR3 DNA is TGTGCCAGCAGCTGGTACGGGACTAGCGGACAAGAGACCCAGTACTTC. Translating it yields CASSWYGTSGQETQYF.

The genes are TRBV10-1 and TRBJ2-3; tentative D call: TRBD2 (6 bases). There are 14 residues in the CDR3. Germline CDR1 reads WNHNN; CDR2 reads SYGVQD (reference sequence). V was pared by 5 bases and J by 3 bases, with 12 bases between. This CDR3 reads CASSRRSGTDTQYF. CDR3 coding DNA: TGCGCCAGCAGTCGTCGTAGCGGAACAGATACGCAGTATTTT.

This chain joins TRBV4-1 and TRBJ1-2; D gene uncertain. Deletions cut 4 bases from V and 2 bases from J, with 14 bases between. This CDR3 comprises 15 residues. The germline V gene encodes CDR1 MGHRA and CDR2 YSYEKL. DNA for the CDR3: TGCGCCAGCAGCCCTACCTTCGGGGAGAACTATGGCTACACCTTC. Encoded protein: CASSPTFGENYGYTF.

Here the CDR3 reads CAWSVGFEFWSGPRRSETQYF. The CDR3 DNA follows: TGTGCCTGGAGTGTAGGGTTCGAGTTTTGGTCGGGACCCCGGAGGTCAGAGACCCAGTACTTC. The V and J genes are TRBV30 and TRBJ2-5; D may be TRBD1 or TRBD2 (5 bases each). The CDR3 contains 21 residues. V was shortened by 0 bases and J by 4 bases, with 33 bases between the two germline ends. Germline loops: CDR1 GTSNPN, CDR2 SVGIG (reference sequence).

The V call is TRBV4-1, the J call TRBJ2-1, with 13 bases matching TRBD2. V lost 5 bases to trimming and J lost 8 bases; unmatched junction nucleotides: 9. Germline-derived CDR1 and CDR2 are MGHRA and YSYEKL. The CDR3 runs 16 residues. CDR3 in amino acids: CASSSWTSGSTYEQFF. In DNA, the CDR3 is TGCGCCAGCAGCTCCTGGACTAGCGGGAGCACCTATGAGCAGTTCTTC.

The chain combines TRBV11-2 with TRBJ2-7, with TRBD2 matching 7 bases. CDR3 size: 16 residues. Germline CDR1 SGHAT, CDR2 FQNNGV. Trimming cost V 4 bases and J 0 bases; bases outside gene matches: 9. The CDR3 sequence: CASSWHLAERSYEQYF. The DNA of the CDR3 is TGTGCCAGCAGCTGGCACCTAGCGGAACGCTCCTACGAGCAGTACTTC. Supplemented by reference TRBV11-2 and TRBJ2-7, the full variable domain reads EAGVAQSPRYKIIEKRQSVAFWCNPISGHATLYWYQQILGQGPKLLIQFQNNGVVDDSQLPKDRFSAERLKGVDSTLKIQPAKLEDSAVYLCASSWHLAERSYEQYFGPGTRLTVT.

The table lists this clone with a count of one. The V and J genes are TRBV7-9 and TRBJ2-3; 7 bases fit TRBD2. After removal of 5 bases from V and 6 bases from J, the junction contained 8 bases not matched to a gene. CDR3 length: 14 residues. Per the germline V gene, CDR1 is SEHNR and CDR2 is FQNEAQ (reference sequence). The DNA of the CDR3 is TGTGCCAGCAGCCCCGGACTAGTTCCCGATACGCAGTATTTT. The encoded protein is CASSPGLVPDTQYF.

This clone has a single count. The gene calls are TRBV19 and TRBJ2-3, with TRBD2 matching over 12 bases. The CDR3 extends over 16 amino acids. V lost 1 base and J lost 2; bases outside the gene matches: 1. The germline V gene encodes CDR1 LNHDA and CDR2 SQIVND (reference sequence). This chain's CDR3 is CASSIASGRVTDTQYF. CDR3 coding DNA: TGTGCCAGTAGTATAGCTAGCGGGAGGGTCACAGATACGCAGTATTTT.